Detailed here is one TCR beta chain. This clonotype appeared a few times. Its antigen is currently not known. The germline gene is not matched at one end of the junction; a read error may be the cause. The source of the sample is a study of blood T cells in healthy people across ages (dated by TCRdb to between 2014 and 2017). Some background on the complete study: In model experiments, roughly one uniquely barcoded TCR beta cDNA molecule per two T cells was captured by template switching. Age-related changes in TCR beta repertoire diversity were measured in the study by deep sequencing normalized with unique cDNA molecular identifiers. Four age groups were formed from the donors: young (average approximately 15 years), middle-aged (approximately 40), aged (approximately 60) and long-lived (less than 85). For two donors (one aged 18 to 30 and one aged 80 or older), the study analyzed two additional independent replicas of 1 million unique cDNA reads from the same blood draw.

The library was obtained by 5' RACE. TCRdb names Illumina HiSeq 2500 as the instrument used. A second PCR of about 6 to 11 cycles was run with a J-beta primer mix and a sample-barcoded 5' primer. Each TCR beta cDNA molecule received a unique molecular identifier from a template-switch 5' adaptor carrying 12 random nucleotides. Each sample yielded at least 2.5 million CDR3-containing paired-end reads. All of the RNA was converted into first-strand cDNA using the Mint cDNA synthesis kit, with a TRBC-specific oligonucleotide serving as the primer. Following uracil-DNA glycosylase treatment, a first 18-cycle PCR with universal primers M1SS and BC2_uni_R was performed on all cDNA. The authors' analysis ran thus. For normalization, 1 million high-quality reads, each with a distinct molecular identifier, were randomly selected from each sample. Reads with shared molecular identifiers were discarded instead of being binned into consensus sequences. MiTCR, run with a Q25 quality threshold and the strictest error-elimination algorithm, handled CDR3 identification, clonotype clustering and error correction. A nonparametric unseen species model with Euler transformation was used to estimate lower-bound total TCR beta diversity. The public sequencing data were trimmed at Q25 with fastp and processed into clonotypes with MiXCR by TCRdb, which kept only in-frame beta chains. Rows are combined by CDR3 protein, so each entry shows the most common genes and DNA. These V and J calls derive from TCRdb rather than the authors' analysis. For this sample there are some 940,000 distinct CDR3 sequences; almost 30% appear just once. The ten largest clones capture 9.5% to 13% of the sample.

Broader findings and caveats from the paper: Since profiling was done on bulk unsorted PBMCs, naive and antigen-experienced compartments could not be conclusively compared. There was a strong correlation between observed TCR beta diversity and the percentage of naive T cells measured by flow cytometry. Donor CMV infection status was unknown, potentially confounding age-related changes in expanded clonotypes. Observed TCR beta diversity per million T cells fell roughly linearly with age, and a significant reduction was already apparent by age approximately 41. Total diversity estimates from one million sequenced T cells were considered lower bounds and underestimates. Compared with the aged group, the long-lived group had more naive CD4+ T cells, fewer expanded clones and increased TCR diversity, a pattern suggesting age selection.

The CDR3 covers 12 residues, taking in both the cysteine and the phenylalanine. This entry keeps only the CDR3 DNA: 36 bases, framed from base 1. As encoded in the germline V gene (reference sequence), CDR1 is DFQATT while CDR2 is SNEGSKA. Donors were 30 to 45 systemically healthy Caucasian individuals from Russia aged roughly 6 to 90 years. Each donor gave about 11 milliliters of peripheral blood, drawn into EDTA-treated Vacutainer tubes. Ficoll-Paque density-gradient centrifugation was used to isolate PBMCs, with at least 7 million per sample. Total RNA was extracted from PBMCs with Trizol reagent, with at least 6 micrograms obtained per sample. For every donor, an aliquot of PBMCs went through flow cytometry to measure the percentages of naive CD45RAhigh/CD27high T cells. The same data also contributed to another study, on T cells of mothers and their children. The second study, in turn, reports: Nine systemically healthy Caucasian individuals, comprising three mothers and their six children, were included as donors. cDNA synthesis consumed the entire amount of extracted RNA, loaded at around 1.5 ug RNA in each 15 ul reaction. In the second PCR, the M1S primer introduced both the sample barcodes and 2-4 random nucleotides. Each mother yielded over 9.5 million TCR beta CDR3 reads and each child roughly 2.9 million reads. Thymic selection similarly shapes TCR recombination output in related and unrelated pairs, with minor effect from inherited differences. Normalized repertoire overlap was always slightly but never significantly higher in related than unrelated mother-child pairs. With a sensitivity of roughly 93 clones per million clonotypes, no persistent microchimeric T cell clones were detected. In the study, deep NGS was used to compare the TCR beta repertoires of mothers and children, and features distinguishing related mother-child pairs from unrelated individuals were sought. The mean age was about 37 +/- 4 years for the mothers and approximately 11 +/- 4 years for the children. After adapter ligation with NEBNext reagents, the libraries were sequenced on Illumina HiSeq 2000 with 100+100 nt paired-end reads. To prevent cross-contamination, the mother and child libraries were prepared one month apart and sequenced in separate runs. For each donor, between about 500,000 and 2,100,000 distinct TCR beta clonotypes were identified. Naive TCR beta clonotypes were estimated from low-frequency clonotypes matched to each donor's FACS-determined naive share, without sorting.

The clonotype originates from a woman in her forties in good health. The sample was blood. The chain joins TRBV20-1 to TRBJ2-3; D gene: possibly TRBD2, on 6 matching bases. The CDR3 protein: CSASGGMDMQYF. The nucleotide sequence reads TGCAGTGCTAGCGGGGGTATGGATATGCAGTATTTT.